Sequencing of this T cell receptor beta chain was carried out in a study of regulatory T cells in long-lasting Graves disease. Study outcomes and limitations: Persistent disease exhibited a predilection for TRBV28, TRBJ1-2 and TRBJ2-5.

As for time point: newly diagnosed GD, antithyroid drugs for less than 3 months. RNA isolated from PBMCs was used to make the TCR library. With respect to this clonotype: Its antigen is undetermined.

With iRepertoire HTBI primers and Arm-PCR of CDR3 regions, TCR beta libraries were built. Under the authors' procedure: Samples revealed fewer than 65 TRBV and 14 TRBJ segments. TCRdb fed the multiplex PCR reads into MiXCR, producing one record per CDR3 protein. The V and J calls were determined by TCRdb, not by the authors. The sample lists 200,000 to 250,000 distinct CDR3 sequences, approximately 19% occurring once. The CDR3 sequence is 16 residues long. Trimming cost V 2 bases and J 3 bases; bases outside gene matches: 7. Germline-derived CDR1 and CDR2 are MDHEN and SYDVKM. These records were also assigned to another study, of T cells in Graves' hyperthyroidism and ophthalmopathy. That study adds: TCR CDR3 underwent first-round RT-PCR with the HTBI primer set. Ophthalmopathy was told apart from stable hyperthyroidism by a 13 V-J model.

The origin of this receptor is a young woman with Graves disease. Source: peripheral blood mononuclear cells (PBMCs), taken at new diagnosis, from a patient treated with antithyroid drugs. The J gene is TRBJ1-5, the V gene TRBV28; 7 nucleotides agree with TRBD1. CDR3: CASSLRWTGNNQPQHF. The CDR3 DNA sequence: TGTGCCAGCAGTTTACGTTGGACAGGTAACAATCAGCCCCAGCATTTT.